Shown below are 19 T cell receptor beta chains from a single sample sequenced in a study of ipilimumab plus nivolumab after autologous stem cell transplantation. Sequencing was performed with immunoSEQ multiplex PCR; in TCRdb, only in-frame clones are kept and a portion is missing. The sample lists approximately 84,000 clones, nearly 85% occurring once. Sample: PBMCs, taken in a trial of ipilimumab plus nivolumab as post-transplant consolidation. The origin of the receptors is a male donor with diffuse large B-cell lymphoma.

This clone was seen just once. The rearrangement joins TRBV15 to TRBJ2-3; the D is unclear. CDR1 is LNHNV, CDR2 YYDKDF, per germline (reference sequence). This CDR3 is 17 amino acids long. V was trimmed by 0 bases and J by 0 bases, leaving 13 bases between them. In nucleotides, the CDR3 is TGTGCCACCAGCAGAGAGAGCAGGTCGGTTAGCACAGATACGCAGTATTTT. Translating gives CATSRESRSVSTDTQYF.

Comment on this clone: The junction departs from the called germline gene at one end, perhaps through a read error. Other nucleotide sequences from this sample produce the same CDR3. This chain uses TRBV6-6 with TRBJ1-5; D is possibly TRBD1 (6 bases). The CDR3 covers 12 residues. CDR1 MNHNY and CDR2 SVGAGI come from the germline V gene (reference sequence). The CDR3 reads CASSGDRQPQHF. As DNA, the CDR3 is TGTGCTAGCAGCGGTGACAGGCAGCCCCAGCATTTT.

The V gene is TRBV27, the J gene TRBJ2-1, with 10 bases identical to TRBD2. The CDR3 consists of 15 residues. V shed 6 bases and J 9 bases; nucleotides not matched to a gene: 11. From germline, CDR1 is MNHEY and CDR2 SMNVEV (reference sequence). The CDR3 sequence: CASRPSGGAYSEQFF. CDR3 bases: TGTGCCAGCAGGCCAAGCGGGGGGGCATATAGTGAGCAGTTCTTC.

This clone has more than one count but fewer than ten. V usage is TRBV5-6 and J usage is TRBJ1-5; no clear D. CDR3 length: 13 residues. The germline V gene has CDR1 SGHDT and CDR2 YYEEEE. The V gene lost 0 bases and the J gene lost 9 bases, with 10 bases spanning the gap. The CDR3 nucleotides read TGTGCCAGCAGCTTGGGCGGCCGAAGGCCCCAGCATTTT. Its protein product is CASSLGGRRPQHF.

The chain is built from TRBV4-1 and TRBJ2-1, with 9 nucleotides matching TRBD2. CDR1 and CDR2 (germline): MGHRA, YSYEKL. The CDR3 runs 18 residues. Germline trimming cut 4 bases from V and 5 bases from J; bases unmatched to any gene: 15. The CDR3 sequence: CASSPLSAGGTVNNEQFF. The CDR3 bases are TGCGCCAGCAGCCCCCTCAGCGCGGGGGGGACTGTAAACAATGAGCAGTTCTTC.

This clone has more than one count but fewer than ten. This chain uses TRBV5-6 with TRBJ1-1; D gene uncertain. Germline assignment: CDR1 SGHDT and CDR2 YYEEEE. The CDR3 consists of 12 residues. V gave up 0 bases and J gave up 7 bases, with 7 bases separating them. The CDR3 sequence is CASSLGVFEAFF. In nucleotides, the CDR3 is TGTGCCAGCAGCTTGGGAGTTTTTGAAGCTTTCTTT.

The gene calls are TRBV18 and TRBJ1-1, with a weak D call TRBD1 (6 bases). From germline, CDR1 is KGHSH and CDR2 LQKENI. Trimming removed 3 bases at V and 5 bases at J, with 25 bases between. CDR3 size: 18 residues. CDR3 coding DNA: TGTGCCAGCTCACCGTCGTTAGCAGGGGCGGGTTCCAGTACTGAAGCTTTCTTT. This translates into CASSPSLAGAGSSTEAFF.

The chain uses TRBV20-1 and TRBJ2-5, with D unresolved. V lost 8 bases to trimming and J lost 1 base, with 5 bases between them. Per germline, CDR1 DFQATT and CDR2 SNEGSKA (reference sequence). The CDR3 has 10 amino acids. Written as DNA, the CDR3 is TGCAGTACCGGCCAAGAGACCCAGTACTTC. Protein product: CSTGQETQYF.

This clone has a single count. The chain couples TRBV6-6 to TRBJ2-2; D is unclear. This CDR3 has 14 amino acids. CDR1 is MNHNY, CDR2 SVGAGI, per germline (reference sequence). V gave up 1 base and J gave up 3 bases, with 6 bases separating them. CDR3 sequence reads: CASSYYQDTGELFF. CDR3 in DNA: TGTGCCAGCAGTTACTATCAGGACACCGGGGAGCTGTTTTTT.

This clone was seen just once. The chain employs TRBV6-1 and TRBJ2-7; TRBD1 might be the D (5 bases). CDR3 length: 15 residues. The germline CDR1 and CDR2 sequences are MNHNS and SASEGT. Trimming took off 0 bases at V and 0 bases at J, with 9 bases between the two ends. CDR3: CASSEAAGSSYEQYF. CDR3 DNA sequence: TGTGCCAGCAGTGAAGCGGCAGGGTCCTCCTACGAGCAGTACTTC.

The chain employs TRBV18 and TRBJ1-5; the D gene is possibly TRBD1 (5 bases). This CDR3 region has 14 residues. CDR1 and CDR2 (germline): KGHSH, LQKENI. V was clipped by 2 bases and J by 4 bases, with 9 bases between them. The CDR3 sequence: CASSPEKGNQPQHF. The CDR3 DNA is TGTGCCAGCTCACCAGAAAAGGGGAATCAGCCCCAGCATTTT.

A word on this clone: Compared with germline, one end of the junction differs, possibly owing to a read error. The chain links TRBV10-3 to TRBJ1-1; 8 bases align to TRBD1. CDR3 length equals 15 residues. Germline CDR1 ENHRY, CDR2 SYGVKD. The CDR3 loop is CAIRERTGSRTGAFF. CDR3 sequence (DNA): TGTGCCATCAGGGAAAGGACAGGGTCACGGACTGGAGCTTTCTTT.

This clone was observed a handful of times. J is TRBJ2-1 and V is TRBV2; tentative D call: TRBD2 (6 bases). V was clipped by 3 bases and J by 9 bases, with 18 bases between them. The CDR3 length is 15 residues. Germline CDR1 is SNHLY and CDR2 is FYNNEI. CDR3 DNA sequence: TGTGCCAGCAGTGATGGGAAGGGAGGCCACAGTGAGCAGTTCTTC. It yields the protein CASSDGKGGHSEQFF.

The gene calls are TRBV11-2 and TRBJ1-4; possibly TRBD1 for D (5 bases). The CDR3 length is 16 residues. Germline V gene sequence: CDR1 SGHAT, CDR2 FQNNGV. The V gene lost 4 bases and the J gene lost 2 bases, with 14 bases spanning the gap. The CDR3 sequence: CASSYRTGTTNEKLFF. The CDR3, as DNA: TGTGCCAGCAGCTATCGAACCGGGACGACTAATGAAAAACTGTTTTTT.

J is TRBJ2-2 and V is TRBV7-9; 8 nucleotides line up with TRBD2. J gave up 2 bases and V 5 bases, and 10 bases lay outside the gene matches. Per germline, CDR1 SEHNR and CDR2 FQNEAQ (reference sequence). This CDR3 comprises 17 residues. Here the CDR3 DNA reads TGTGCCAGCAGCCGGGGGAATAGCGGGGTTAACACCGGGGAGCTGTTTTTT. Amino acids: CASSRGNSGVNTGELFF.

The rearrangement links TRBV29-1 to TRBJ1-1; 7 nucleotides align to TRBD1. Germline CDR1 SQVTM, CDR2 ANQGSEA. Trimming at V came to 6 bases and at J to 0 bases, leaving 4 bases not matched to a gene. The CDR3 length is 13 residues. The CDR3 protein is CSVTDRVNTEAFF. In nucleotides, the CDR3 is TGCAGCGTGACAGACAGGGTGAACACTGAAGCTTTCTTT.

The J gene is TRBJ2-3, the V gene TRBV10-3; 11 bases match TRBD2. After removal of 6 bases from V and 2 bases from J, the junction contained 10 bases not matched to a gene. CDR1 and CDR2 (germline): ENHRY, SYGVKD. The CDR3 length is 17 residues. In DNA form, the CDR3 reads TGTGCCATCAGCGGCCCCACTAGCGGGGGAAACACAGATACGCAGTATTTT. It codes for CAISGPTSGGNTDTQYF.

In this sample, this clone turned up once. CDR3 in DNA: TGTGCCAGCAGGAGGACGGAACAAGAGACCCAGTACTTC. Translation gives CASRRTEQETQYF. The genes are TRBV2 and TRBJ2-5; D gene unclear. Germline values: CDR1 SNHLY, CDR2 FYNNEI. The CDR3 extends over 13 amino acids. Trimming left V 6 bases short and J 2 bases short, with 10 bases between.

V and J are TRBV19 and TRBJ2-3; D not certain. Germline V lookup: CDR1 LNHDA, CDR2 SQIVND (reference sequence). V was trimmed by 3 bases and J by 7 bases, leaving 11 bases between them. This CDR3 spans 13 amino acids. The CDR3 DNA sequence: TGTGCCAGTAGTATTAGGAGCAGCTATACGCAGTATTTT. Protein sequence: CASSIRSSYTQYF.